The rows below give T cell receptor beta chains drawn from one sample of a study of T-cell reconstitution after alpha-beta-depleted transplantation in children. In TCRdb, the PCR reads were re-called with MiXCR into one record per CDR3 protein. The sample includes around 240,000 distinct CDR3 sequences, around 8% seen only once; the top ten take roughly 6%. Source: PBMCs, mostly from graft donor cells, taken 180 days after TCRalphabeta/CD19-depleted stem cell transplant. Receptor source: a male patient under 18 who had a stem cell transplant for acute lymphoblastic leukemia, so the T cells may come from the graft donor. CDR3s include the opening cysteine and the closing phenylalanine or tryptophan. A D gene is named only where the DNA matches it firmly. Clone size, where shown, is once, few, many, or a class for clones that have expanded.

size	D	V	J	CDR3	DNA
many	TRBD1	TRBV27	TRBJ2-3	CASSAGTGGTRDTQYF	TGTGCCAGCAGTGCGGGGACAGGGGGCACACGAGATACGCAGTATTTT
many	NA	TRBV29-1	TRBJ2-5	CSVLLPGSQETQYF	TGCAGCGTTCTCCTACCGGGGTCCCAAGAGACCCAGTACTTC
few	TRBD1	TRBV5-4	TRBJ2-7	CASSPGQGAPYEQYF	TGTGCCAGCAGCCCGGGACAGGGGGCACCCTACGAGCAGTACTTC
many	TRBD2	TRBV28	TRBJ2-1	CASGLGGLAGKEFF	TGTGCCAGCGGCCTAGGGGGACTAGCCGGGAAGGAGTTCTTC
NA	NA	TRBV6-5	TRBJ2-1	CASSYSYGRENEQFF	TGTGCCAGCAGTTACTCATACGGGAGAGAGAATGAGCAGTTCTTC
many	NA	TRBV9	TRBJ2-5	CASSVDTRRQTQYF	TGTGCCAGCAGCGTAGACACTAGGAGGCAGACCCAGTACTTC
many	NA	TRBV7-9	TRBJ1-1	CASSAGRTGEAFF	TGTGCCAGCAGCGCGGGGAGGACCGGAGAAGCTTTCTTT
many	TRBD2	TRBV20-1	TRBJ2-1	CSASLAAVYNEQFF	TGCAGTGCTTCACTAGCGGCCGTCTACAATGAGCAGTTCTTC
many	TRBD1	TRBV9	TRBJ1-2	CASSAGQGVGDHYGYTF	TGTGCCAGCAGCGCCGGACAGGGTGTGGGAGATCACTATGGCTACACCTTC
many	TRBD1	TRBV11-2	TRBJ2-5	CASSLDPDREETQYF	TGTGCCAGCAGCTTAGATCCGGACAGGGAAGAGACCCAGTACTTC
many	NA	TRBV9	TRBJ2-6	CASSVGDGANVLTF	TGTGCCAGCAGCGTAGGTGACGGGGCCAACGTCCTGACTTTC
many	TRBD1	TRBV6-2/TRBV6-3	TRBJ1-5	CASRRTGEEVYQPQHF	TGTGCCAGCAGGCGGACAGGGGAAGAGGTCTATCAGCCCCAGCATTTT
many	TRBD1	TRBV6-2/TRBV6-3	TRBJ1-1	CASSYNVDREGVNTEAFF	TGTGCCAGCAGTTACAACGTCGACAGGGAGGGAGTGAACACTGAAGCTTTCTTT
many	NA	TRBV4-2	TRBJ1-2	CASSQEIGGGEHGYTF	TGTGCCAGCAGCCAAGAAATCGGGGGAGGGGAGCATGGCTACACCTTC
many	NA	TRBV5-1	TRBJ1-2	CASSQEENYGYTF	TGCGCCAGCAGCCAAGAAGAGAACTATGGCTACACCTTC
many	NA	TRBV28	TRBJ1-2	CASSSAGAHRGEQFNYGYTF	TGTGCCAGCAGTTCAGCCGGGGCCCACAGAGGGGAGCAATTCAACTATGGCTACACCTTC
many	NA	TRBV4-1	TRBJ2-1	CASSQVTPQGLSPMEQFF	TGCGCCAGCAGCCAAGTAACCCCACAGGGACTATCCCCAATGGAGCAGTTCTTC
many	NA	TRBV6-2/TRBV6-3	TRBJ2-5	CASRRGALKNQETQYF	TGTGCCAGCAGGAGAGGGGCGCTGAAGAACCAAGAGACCCAGTACTTC